This T cell receptor beta chain was identified in a study of blood T cell repertoires in COVID-19. Study information: COVID-19 samples, acute and convalescent, were from the United States, Italy and Spain.

How the authors handled the data: Reference gene primer amplification yielded estimated nucleated cell counts. Clones were read by immunoSEQ multiplex PCR, and TCRdb kept only the in-frame ones, dropping some. V, J and clone size were drawn from that table, and D and trimming were deduced from the DNA. The repertoire holds tens of thousands of clones, with about 82% as singletons. The V gene end was trimmed by 0 bases and the J gene end by 4 bases; junction bases not matched to a gene: 3. CDR1 is LNHNV, CDR2 YYDKDF, per germline (reference sequence). The CDR3 length is 15 residues. About this clone: Other DNA sequences of this sample code for an identical CDR3.

This TCR came from a woman in her fifties or sixties with acute or convalescent COVID-19. The sequencing input was peripheral blood. The J gene is TRBJ1-5, the V gene TRBV15; 7 bases are a match to TRBD1. CDR3 region: CATSRDPGGNQPQHF. The CDR3 DNA is TGTGCCACCAGCAGAGACCCAGGGGGAAATCAGCCCCAGCATTTT.